The present entry profiles one TCR beta chain with its context. The authors' processing: Quantification of nucleated cells was approximated via reference gene primer amplification. Sequenced by immunoSEQ multiplex PCR; TCRdb stores in-frame clones only, minus some. V and J calls and clone size come straight from that table; D and trimming were deduced from the DNA. The repertoire holds roughly 190,000 clones, with more than 75% as singletons. The sample originates from a study of blood T cell repertoires in COVID-19. Study-level background: Samples of COVID-19 (acute and convalescent) were obtained from the United States, Italy and Spain. The cDNA or gDNA used as material had been derived from T cells, B-cell-depleted T cells, or PBMCs.

V was clipped by 2 bases and J by 7 bases; unmatched bases: 4. Germline loops: CDR1 SGDLS, CDR2 YYNGEE. There are 15 residues in the CDR3. The receptor comes from an older man with acute or convalescent COVID-19. The material sequenced was peripheral blood. The chain combines TRBV9 with TRBJ1-4, with TRBD1 matching 11 bases. Written as DNA, the CDR3 is TGTGCCAGCAGCGTTGGACAGGGGGCTGGTGAAAAACTGTTTTTT. Its translation: CASSVGQGAGEKLFF. The full variable domain, with the rest looked up from reference TRBV9 and TRBJ1-4, is DSGVTQTPKHLITATGQRVTLRCSPRSGDLSVYWYQQSLDQGLQFLIQYYNGEERAKGNILERFSAQQFPDLHSELNLSSLELGDSALYFCASSVGQGAGEKLFFGSGTQLSVL.